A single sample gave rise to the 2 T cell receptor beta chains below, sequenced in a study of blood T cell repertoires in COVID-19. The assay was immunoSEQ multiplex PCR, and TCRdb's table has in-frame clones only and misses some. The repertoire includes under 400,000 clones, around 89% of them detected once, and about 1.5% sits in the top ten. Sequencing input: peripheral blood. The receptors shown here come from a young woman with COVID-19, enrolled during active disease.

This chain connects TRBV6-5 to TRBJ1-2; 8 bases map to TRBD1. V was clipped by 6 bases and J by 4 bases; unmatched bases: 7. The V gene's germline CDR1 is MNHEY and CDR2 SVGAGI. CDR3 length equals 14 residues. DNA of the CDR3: TGTGCCAGCAGACCAGGGGGCGCGAGCTATGGCTACACCTTC. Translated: CASRPGGASYGYTF.

The CDR3 here is CASSYTPRGGYTF. The CDR3 nucleotides are TGTGCCAGCAGTTACACCCCCAGGGGTGGCTACACCTTC. This chain links TRBV6-5 with TRBJ1-2; D may be TRBD1 (6 bases). The germline V and J ends were trimmed by 2 bases and 7 bases, with 11 bases remaining between them. From germline, CDR1 is MNHEY and CDR2 SVGAGI. The CDR3 runs 13 residues.